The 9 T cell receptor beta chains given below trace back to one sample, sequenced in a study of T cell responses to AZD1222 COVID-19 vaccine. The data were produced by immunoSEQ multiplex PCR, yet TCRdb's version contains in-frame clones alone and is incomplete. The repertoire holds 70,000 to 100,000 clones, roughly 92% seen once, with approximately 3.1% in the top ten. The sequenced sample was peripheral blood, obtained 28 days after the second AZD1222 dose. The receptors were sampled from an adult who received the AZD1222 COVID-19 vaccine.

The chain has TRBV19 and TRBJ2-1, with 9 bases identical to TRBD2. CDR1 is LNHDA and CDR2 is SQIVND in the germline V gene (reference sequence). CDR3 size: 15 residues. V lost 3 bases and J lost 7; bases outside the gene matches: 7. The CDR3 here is CASSISAGGKNEQFF. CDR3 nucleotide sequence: TGTGCCAGTAGTATTTCAGCGGGGGGCAAAAATGAGCAGTTCTTC.

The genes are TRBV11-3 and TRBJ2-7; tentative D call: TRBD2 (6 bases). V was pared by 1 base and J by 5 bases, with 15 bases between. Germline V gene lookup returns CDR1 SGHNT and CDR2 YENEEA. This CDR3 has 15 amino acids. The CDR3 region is CASSLAPGGVHEQYF. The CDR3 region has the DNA TGTGCCAGCAGCTTAGCCCCTGGAGGGGTCCACGAGCAGTACTTC.

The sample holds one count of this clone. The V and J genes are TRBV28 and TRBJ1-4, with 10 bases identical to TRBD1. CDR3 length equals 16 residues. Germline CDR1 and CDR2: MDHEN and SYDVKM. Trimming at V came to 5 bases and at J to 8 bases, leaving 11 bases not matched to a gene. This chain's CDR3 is CASSDRGPKQNEKLFF. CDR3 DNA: TGTGCCAGCAGTGACAGGGGGCCCAAACAGAACGAAAAACTGTTTTTT.

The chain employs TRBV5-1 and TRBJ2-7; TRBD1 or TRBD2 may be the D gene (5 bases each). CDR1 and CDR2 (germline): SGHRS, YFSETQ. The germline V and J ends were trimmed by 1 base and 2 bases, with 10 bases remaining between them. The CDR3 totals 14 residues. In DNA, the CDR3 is TGCGCCAGCAGCTTGAGAGGGGACCCCTACGAGCAGTACTTC. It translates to CASSLRGDPYEQYF. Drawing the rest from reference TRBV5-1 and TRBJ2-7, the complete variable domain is KAGVTQTPRYLIKTRGQQVTLSCSPISGHRSVSWYQQTPGQGLQFLFEYFSETQRNKGNFPGRFSGRQFSNSRSEMNVSTLELGDSALYLCASSLRGDPYEQYFGPGTRLTVT.

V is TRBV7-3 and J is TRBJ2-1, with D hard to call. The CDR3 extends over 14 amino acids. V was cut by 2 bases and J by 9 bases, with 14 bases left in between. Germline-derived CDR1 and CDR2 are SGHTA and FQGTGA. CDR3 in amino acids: CASSLQALDSEQFF. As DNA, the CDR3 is TGTGCCAGCAGCTTACAGGCTCTAGATAGTGAGCAGTTCTTC.

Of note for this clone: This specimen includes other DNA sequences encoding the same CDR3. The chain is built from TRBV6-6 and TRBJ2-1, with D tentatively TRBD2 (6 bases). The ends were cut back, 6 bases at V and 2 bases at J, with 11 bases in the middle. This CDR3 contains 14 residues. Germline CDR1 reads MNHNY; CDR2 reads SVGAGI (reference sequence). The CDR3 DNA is TGTGCCAGCAGGGGACTTGGTACCTACAATGAGCAGTTCTTC. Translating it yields CASRGLGTYNEQFF.

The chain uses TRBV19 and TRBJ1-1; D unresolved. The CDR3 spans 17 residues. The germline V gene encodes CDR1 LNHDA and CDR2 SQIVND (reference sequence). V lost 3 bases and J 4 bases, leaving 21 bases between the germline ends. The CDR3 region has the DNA TGTGCCAGTAGTATGGGTCCTGGGAGGGCGGTGTTCACTGAAGCTTTCTTT. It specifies CASSMGPGRAVFTEAFF.

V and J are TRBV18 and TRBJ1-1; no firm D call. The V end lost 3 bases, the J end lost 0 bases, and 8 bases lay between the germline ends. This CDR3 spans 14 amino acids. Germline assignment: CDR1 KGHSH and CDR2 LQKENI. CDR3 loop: CASSPEGLNTEAFF. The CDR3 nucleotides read TGTGCCAGCTCACCCGAAGGTCTGAACACTGAAGCTTTCTTT.

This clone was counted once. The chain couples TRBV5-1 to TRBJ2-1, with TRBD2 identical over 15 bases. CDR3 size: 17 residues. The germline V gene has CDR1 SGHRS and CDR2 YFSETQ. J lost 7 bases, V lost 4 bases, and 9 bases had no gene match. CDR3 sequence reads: CASSLWTSGGVRNEQFF. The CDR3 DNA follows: TGCGCCAGCAGCCTTTGGACTAGCGGGGGGGTTAGGAATGAGCAGTTCTTC.